This T cell receptor (beta chain) is from a study of molecular identifiers for immune sequencing clone quantification. Overall study results and limits: Spiked Jurkat TCR RNA from one cell was reportedly detectable among under 1.2 million naive cells.

TCRdb reprocessed the PCR reads via MiXCR and lists one record per CDR3 protein. This table has approximately 550,000 distinct CDR3 sequences, about 25% appearing once. With regard to this clonotype: Its antigen is unidentified.

Libraries used roughly 20,000 to 1,100,000 sorted naive CD8 T cells and 10%, 30% or 50% RNA input. A CD8+CD4-CCR7+CD45RA+ gate was used to sort naive CD8 T cells. This CDR3 is built from 14 residues. V lost 5 bases, J lost 1 base, and 8 bases lay in between. CDR1 and CDR2 from the germline V gene are KGHDR and SFDVKD. This rearrangement joins TRBV24-1 to TRBJ1-5; D is unclear. The clonotype originates from a human donor in good health. Some libraries in this study had Jurkat cell RNA spiked in. The sequencing sample was made of naive CD8+ T cells from blood, with Jurkat cell RNA spiked in. Described subset: FACS-sorted CD8+CD4-CCR7+CD45RA+ naive T cells. For the CDR3, the DNA is TGTGCCACCAGTGGAGGATCCAGCAATCAGCCCCAGCATTTT. Its translation is CATSGGSSNQPQHF.